The 17 T cell receptor beta chains below come from one sample, sequenced in a study of T-cell memory formation after mild COVID-19. TCRdb recomputed calls from the 5' RACE reads with MiXCR, one row per CDR3 protein. Here the sample spans about 210,000 distinct CDR3 sequences, about 10% being singletons. Sequenced: PBMCs or a T cell subset sorted from them (not recorded which). Source of these receptors: a man between 18 and 29 years old who had mild COVID-19 (a few samples of this study predate the infection). Cell type and time point are not known.

The chain employs TRBV7-2 and TRBJ1-5, with D perhaps matching TRBD1 (6 bases). The CDR3 spans 17 residues. The germline V and J ends were trimmed by 5 bases and 2 bases, with 19 bases remaining between them. Germline V gene data show CDR1 as SGHTA and CDR2 as FQGNSA. CDR3 protein: CASSRTGTRAGNQPQHF. The CDR3 DNA follows: TGTGCCAGCAGCCGTACAGGGACTCGGGCAGGCAATCAGCCCCAGCATTTT.

In its sample, this clonotype was seen many times. The chain has TRBV6-2 or TRBV6-3 and TRBJ1-5; TRBD1 is a possible D gene (5 bases). Germline V gives CDR1 MNHEY, CDR2 SVGEGT. This CDR3 has 18 residues. V was clipped by 5 bases and J by 0 bases, with 20 bases between them. The CDR3 region is CASSAGQFTGYSNQPQHF. The CDR3 nucleotides read TGTGCCAGCAGTGCCGGACAATTTACGGGATATAGCAATCAGCCCCAGCATTTT.

This clonotype was seen only a few times. This chain links TRBV28 with TRBJ1-1; D not resolved. In germline, CDR1 is MDHEN, CDR2 SYDVKM. This CDR3 has 14 residues. The ends were cut back, 6 bases at V and 0 bases at J, with 11 bases in the middle. The CDR3 DNA is TGTGCCAGCAGCCTAAGCGGGGTGAACACTGAAGCTTTCTTT. Protein: CASSLSGVNTEAFF.

V usage is TRBV10-3 and J usage is TRBJ2-7; D may be TRBD1 (5 bases). With 2 bases removed from V and 3 bases from J, the gap between germline ends came to 8 bases. The germline CDR1 and CDR2 sequences are ENHRY and SYGVKD. The CDR3 totals 13 residues. CDR3 region: CAISEQGDYEQYF. The CDR3 DNA is TGTGCCATCAGTGAGCAGGGCGACTACGAGCAGTACTTC.

The chain employs TRBV15 and TRBJ2-7, with D perhaps TRBD2 (6 bases). The CDR3 loop spans 15 amino acids. Germline V lookup: CDR1 LNHNV, CDR2 YYDKDF (reference sequence). V shed 0 bases and J shed 0 bases, with 9 bases lying between them. The CDR3 DNA reads as TGTGCCACCAGCAGAGAGCTAGCGAGCTCCTACGAGCAGTACTTC. Its protein product is CATSRELASSYEQYF.

This clonotype was detected a few times. The chain carries TRBV7-9 and TRBJ2-1; D is tentatively TRBD1 or TRBD2 (6 bases each). CDR1 and CDR2 from the germline V gene are SEHNR and FQNEAQ (reference sequence). Trimming cost V 10 bases and J 6 bases, with 13 bases left between them. There are 12 residues in the CDR3. The CDR3 protein is CAKGGGLNEQFF. The CDR3 bases are TGTGCCAAAGGAGGGGGGCTCAATGAGCAGTTCTTC.

The gene calls are TRBV7-6 and TRBJ1-1; D remains ambiguous. Germline V gene data show CDR1 as SGHVS and CDR2 as FNYEAQ. V was trimmed by 5 bases and J by 3 bases, leaving 13 bases between them. CDR3 length equals 14 residues. CDR3 sequence reads: CASSRGGSDTEAFF. CDR3 in DNA: TGTGCCAGCAGCCGGGGTGGGTCGGACACTGAAGCTTTCTTT.

This clonotype was counted between two and nine times. This sequence joins TRBV5-4 and TRBJ2-7, with TRBD1 identical over 10 bases. This CDR3 comprises 15 residues. Losses at the gene ends were 4 bases for V and 2 bases for J; bases not matched to a gene: 6. CDR1 SGHNT and CDR2 YYREEE come from the germline V gene (reference sequence). This CDR3 reads CASSPGQGTAYEQYV. CDR3 nucleotides: TGTGCCAGCAGCCCGGGACAGGGGACGGCCTACGAGCAGTACGTC.

The chain employs TRBV15 and TRBJ2-3; tentative D call: TRBD2 (6 bases). V gave up 0 bases and J gave up 8 bases, with 15 bases separating them. This CDR3 spans 15 amino acids. Germline assignment: CDR1 LNHNV and CDR2 YYDKDF (reference sequence). The CDR3 nucleotides read TGTGCCACCAGCAGAGATGGGAGGCAGGGAAGTACGCAGTATTTT. Translated, it gives CATSRDGRQGSTQYF.

This clonotype was counted ten times or more. For the CDR3, the DNA is TGCAGCGTCAGACAGGGAGAGCATCAGCCCCAGCATTTT. Translation gives CSVRQGEHQPQHF. The V call is TRBV29-1, the J call TRBJ1-5; 7 bases are shared with TRBD1. CDR1 and CDR2 (germline): SQVTM, ANQGSEA. The CDR3 is made up of 13 amino acids. Unmatched junction bases numbered 7, after V lost 6 bases and J lost 5 bases.

The rearrangement links TRBV3-1 to TRBJ2-5; the match to TRBD2 covers 8 bases. The CDR3 sequence is 16 residues long. Trimming cost V 4 bases and J 2 bases; bases outside gene matches: 9. Germline V gene sequence: CDR1 LGHDT, CDR2 YNNKEL (reference sequence). This chain's CDR3 is CASSPDLAGRQETQYF. The DNA of the CDR3 is TGTGCCAGCAGCCCAGACTTAGCGGGGCGGCAAGAGACCCAGTACTTC.

This clonotype came up many times. The chain employs TRBV7-2 and TRBJ2-7; D unclear. The CDR3 is made up of 13 amino acids. The ends were cut back, 6 bases at V and 2 bases at J, with 11 bases in the middle. Germline-derived CDR1 and CDR2 are SGHTA and FQGNSA. The CDR3 sequence: CASRGRAPYEQYF. In nucleotides, the CDR3 is TGTGCCAGCAGAGGTCGGGCACCCTACGAGCAGTACTTC. Full variable domain (remainder filled in from reference TRBV7-2 and TRBJ2-7): GAGVSQSPSNKVTEKGKDVELRCDPISGHTALYWYRQSLGQGLEFLIYFQGNSAPDKSGLPSDRFSAERTGGSVSTLTIQRTQQEDSAVYLCASRGRAPYEQYFGPGTRLTVT.

This clonotype has only a few counts. V gene TRBV6-5 combines with J gene TRBJ1-1; 7 nucleotides line up with TRBD1. Trimming at V came to 6 bases and at J to 5 bases, leaving 9 bases not matched to a gene. Germline V gene sequence: CDR1 MNHEY, CDR2 SVGAGI. This CDR3 comprises 14 residues. Here the CDR3 DNA reads TGTGCCAGCAGACCTCGACAGGGAGGGACTGAAGCTTTCTTT. It codes for CASRPRQGGTEAFF.

This clonotype was observed a handful of times. The chain carries TRBV11-2 and TRBJ1-4, with D maybe TRBD1 (6 bases). Trimming stripped 6 bases from V and 8 bases from J, with 16 bases between. The germline CDR1 and CDR2 sequences are SGHAT and FQNNGV. The CDR3 contains 14 residues. The CDR3, as DNA: TGTGCCAGCAGAACAGGGAGGGGATCCGAAAAACTGTTTTTT. Protein product: CASRTGRGSEKLFF.

V and J are TRBV6-2 or TRBV6-3 and TRBJ1-2, with D possibly being TRBD1 (5 bases). The CDR3 consists of 12 residues. CDR1 and CDR2 from the germline V gene are MNHEY and SVGEGT. V shed 6 bases and J shed 4 bases, with 9 bases lying between them. CDR3 nucleotides: TGTGCCAGCAGACCGACAGTCTATGGCTACACCTTC. Protein sequence: CASRPTVYGYTF.

V and J are TRBV12-3 or TRBV12-4 and TRBJ2-5; D is undetermined. Trimming shortened V by 8 bases and J by 0 bases, and 10 bases separated the two germline ends. There are 13 residues in the CDR3. This CDR3 is CASLSTYQETQYF. DNA of the CDR3: TGTGCCAGCCTGTCTACGTACCAAGAGACCCAGTACTTC.

The V gene is TRBV6-2 or TRBV6-3, the J gene TRBJ2-2; D is uncertain. Germline V gene data show CDR1 as MNHEY and CDR2 as SVGEGT. CDR3 size: 14 residues. Trimming removed 10 bases from V and 4 bases from J, with 16 bases in between. The CDR3 DNA reads TGTGCCACCACGAAACAAAGCCTCACCGGGGAGCTGTTTTTT. This codes for CATTKQSLTGELFF.